This T cell receptor beta chain was identified during a study of blood T cells in healthy people across ages (dated by TCRdb to between 2015 and 2016). General notes on the study: In model experiments, template switching captured roughly one uniquely barcoded TCR beta cDNA molecule for every two T cells. Donors were grouped into four age groups: young (average 16 years), middle-aged (around 39), aged (about 60) and long-lived (approximately 81). Using deep sequencing normalized with unique cDNA molecular identifiers, the study measured how TCR beta repertoire diversity changes with age. Two additional independent replicas of 1 million unique cDNA reads from the same blood draw were analyzed for two donors (one aged 18 to 29 and one aged 80 or older). To avoid experimental bias, donors of different ages were randomly spread across the sequencing lanes. The full study reports these points: The CMV infection status of donors was not known, potentially confounding age-related changes in expanded clonotypes. Observed TCR beta diversity correlated strongly with the percentage of naive T cells measured by flow cytometry. Observed TCR beta diversity per million T cells fell roughly linearly with age, and a significant reduction was already apparent by age roughly 40. Total diversity estimates from one million sequenced T cells were considered lower bounds and underestimates. The long-lived group showed more naive CD4+ T cells, fewer expanded clones and increased TCR diversity than the aged group, suggesting age selection. Because profiling used bulk unsorted PBMCs, naive and antigen-experienced compartments could not be compared conclusively.

Systemically healthy Caucasian individuals from Russia, roughly 40 in total and aged roughly 6 to 90 years, were included as donors. Each donor gave roughly 9 milliliters of peripheral blood, drawn into EDTA-treated Vacutainer tubes. PBMCs were isolated by Ficoll-Paque density-gradient centrifugation, with at least 7 million obtained per sample. Trizol reagent was used to extract total RNA from the PBMCs, yielding at least 6 micrograms per sample. For every donor, flow cytometry on a PBMC aliquot measured the percentage of naive CD45RAhigh/CD27high T cells. CDR1 and CDR2, per the germline V gene, are SQVTM and ANQGSEA. The CDR3 spans 12 residues, from the cysteine through the phenylalanine. The CDR3 DNA has 36 bases and is translated from base 1. V loses 3 bases of germline sequence and J loses 13 bases, and the interval between the two ends is 15 bases. Library preparation used 5' RACE. TCRdb shows the sequencer as Illumina HiSeq 2500. A second PCR of roughly 7 to 11 cycles was run with a J-beta primer mix and a sample-barcoded 5' primer. A template-switch 5' adaptor carrying 12 random nucleotides introduced a unique molecular identifier onto each TCR beta cDNA molecule. Each sample yielded at least 3 million CDR3-containing paired-end reads. The Mint cDNA synthesis kit, primed by a TRBC-specific oligonucleotide, was used to synthesize first-strand cDNA from all RNA. All cDNA was treated with uracil-DNA glycosylase and then went through a first 18-cycle PCR with the universal primers M1SS and BC2_uni_R. In the original analysis: For normalization, 1 million high-quality reads, each with a distinct molecular identifier, were randomly selected from each sample. Reads with shared molecular identifiers were discarded instead of being binned into consensus sequences. MiTCR, with a Q25 quality threshold and the strictest error-elimination algorithm, was used for CDR3 identification, clonotype clustering and error correction. A nonparametric unseen species model with Euler transformation was used to estimate a lower bound on total TCR beta diversity. The public reads were quality trimmed at Q25 with fastp and then assembled into clones with MiXCR by TCRdb, keeping productive beta chains. Rows with one shared CDR3 protein collapse into an entry with the most common genes and DNA. Clone size and V and J calls follow TCRdb, not the original study. Within this sample are some 290,000 distinct CDR3 sequences, with about 25% of them counted one time only. Clones ranked in the top ten supply 29% of the sample.

Comment on this clonotype: The specificity of this receptor is unknown. One base away there is no much larger clone; base qualities are not given.

The receptor comes from a woman in her 70s in good health. The sequence joins TRBV29-1 to TRBJ1-4; TRBD1 is a weak D gene call, 6 bases matching. The specimen was blood. The DNA is TGCAGCGTTGACGCGGGGGCCGGAAGACTGTTTTTT. This yields the protein CSVDAGAGRLFF.